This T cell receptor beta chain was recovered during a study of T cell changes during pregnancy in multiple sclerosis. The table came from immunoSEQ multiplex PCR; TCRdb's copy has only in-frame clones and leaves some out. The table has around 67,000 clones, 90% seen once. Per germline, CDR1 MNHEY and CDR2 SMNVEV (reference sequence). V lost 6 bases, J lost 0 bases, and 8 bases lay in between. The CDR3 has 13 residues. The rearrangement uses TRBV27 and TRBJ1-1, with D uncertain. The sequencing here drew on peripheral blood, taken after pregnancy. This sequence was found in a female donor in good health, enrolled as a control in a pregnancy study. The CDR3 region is CASSYLLNTEAFF. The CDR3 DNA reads TGTGCCAGCAGCTACCTACTGAACACTGAAGCTTTCTTT.